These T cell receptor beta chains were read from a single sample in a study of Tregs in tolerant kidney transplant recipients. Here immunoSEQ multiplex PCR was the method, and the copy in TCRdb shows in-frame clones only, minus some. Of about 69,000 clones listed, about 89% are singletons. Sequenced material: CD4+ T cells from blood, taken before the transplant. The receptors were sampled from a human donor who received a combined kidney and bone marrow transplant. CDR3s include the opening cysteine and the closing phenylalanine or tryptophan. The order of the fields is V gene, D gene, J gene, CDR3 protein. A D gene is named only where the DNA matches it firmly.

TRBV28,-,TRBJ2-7,CASSATVYEQYF
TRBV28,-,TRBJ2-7,CASNTVGNRYEQYF
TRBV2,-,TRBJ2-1,CASSELGGGYNEQFF
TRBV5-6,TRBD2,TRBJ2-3,CASSSNSGSTDTQYF
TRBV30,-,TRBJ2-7,CAWSHPGAPQHEQYF
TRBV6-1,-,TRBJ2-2,CASSETANTGELFF
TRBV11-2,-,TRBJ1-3,CASSLWSLGASSGNTIYF
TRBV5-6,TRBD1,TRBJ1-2,CASSYYRGGKGYTF
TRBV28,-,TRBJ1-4,CASSLSGATNEKLFF
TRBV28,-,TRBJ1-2,CASSFGGRVAGYTF
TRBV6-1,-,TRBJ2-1,CASSRLSSYNEQFF
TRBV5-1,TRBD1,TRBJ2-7,CASSWGQRAPYEQYF
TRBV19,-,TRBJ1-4,CASSITRGGEKLFF